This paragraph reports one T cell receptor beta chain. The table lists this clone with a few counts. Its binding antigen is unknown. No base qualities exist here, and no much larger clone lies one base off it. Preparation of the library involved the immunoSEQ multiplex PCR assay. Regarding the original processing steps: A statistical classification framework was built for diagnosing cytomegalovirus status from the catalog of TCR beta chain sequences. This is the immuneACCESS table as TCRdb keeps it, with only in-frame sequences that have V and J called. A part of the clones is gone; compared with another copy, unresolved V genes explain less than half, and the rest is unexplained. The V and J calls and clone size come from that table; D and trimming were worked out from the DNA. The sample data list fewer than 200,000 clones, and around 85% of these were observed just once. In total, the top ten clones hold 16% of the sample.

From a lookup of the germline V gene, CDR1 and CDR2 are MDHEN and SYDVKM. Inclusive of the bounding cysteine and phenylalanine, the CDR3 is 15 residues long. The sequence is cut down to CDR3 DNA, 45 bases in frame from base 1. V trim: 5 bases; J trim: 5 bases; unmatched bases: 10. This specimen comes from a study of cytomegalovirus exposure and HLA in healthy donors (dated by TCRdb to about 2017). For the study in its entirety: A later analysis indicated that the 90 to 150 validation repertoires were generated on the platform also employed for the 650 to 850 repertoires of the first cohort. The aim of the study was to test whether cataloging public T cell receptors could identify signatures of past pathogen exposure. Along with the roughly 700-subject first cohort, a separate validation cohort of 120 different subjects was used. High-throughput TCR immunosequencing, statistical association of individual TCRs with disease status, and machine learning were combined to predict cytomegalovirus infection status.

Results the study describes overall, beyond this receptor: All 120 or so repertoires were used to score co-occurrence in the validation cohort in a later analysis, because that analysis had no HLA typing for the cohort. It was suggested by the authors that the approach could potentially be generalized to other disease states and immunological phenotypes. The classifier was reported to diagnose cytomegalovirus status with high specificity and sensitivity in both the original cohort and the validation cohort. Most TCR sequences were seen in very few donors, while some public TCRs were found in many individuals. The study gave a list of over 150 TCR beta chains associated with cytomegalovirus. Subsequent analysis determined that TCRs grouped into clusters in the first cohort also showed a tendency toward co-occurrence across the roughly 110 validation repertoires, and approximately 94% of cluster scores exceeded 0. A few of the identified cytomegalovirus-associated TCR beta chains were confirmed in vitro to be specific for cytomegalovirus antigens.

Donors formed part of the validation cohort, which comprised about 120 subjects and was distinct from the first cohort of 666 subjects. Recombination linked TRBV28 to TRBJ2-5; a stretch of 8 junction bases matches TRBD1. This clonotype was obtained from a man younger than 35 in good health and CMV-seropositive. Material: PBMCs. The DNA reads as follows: TGTGCCAGCAGTCCGACAGGGGCGACTCGGGAGACCCAGTACTTC. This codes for CASSPTGATRETQYF. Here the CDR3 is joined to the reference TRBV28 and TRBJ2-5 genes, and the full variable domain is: DVKVTQSSRYLVKRTGEKVFLECVQDMDHENMFWYRQDPGLGLRLIYFSYDVKMKEKGDIPEGYSVSREKKERFSLILESASTNQTSMYLCASSPTGATRETQYFGPGTRLLVL.